This TCR beta chain derives from a study of shared clonotypes between healthy human individuals (dated by TCRdb to about 2020). With respect to the entire study: The cohort included a few men and a couple of women between 18 and 49 years of age. Per donor, three plates each were used for CD4 naive and CD4 memory, two for CD8 naive, and one for CD8 memory. The study deeply sequenced blood TCR repertoires of 5 or 6 healthy adults to estimate repertoire size and the extent of clonotype sharing between individuals. To increase sequencing depth and limit assay-specific biases, TCR repertoire library preparation and sequencing were carried out by different laboratories using diverse techniques. Leukapheresis yielded between about 0.85 and 10 billion PBMCs per donor.

Beyond this particular receptor, the publication reports: Sampling was restricted to blood, and TCR repertoires in tissues likely differ from the TCR repertoires found in blood. Incomplete sequencing was indicated by rarefaction of sorted-subset datasets, despite the large sequencing depth. About 5% of naive CD4, roughly 3.5% of naive CD8, approximately 2.2% of memory CD4, and more than 0.35% of memory CD8 clonotypes were shared across several donors. Compared with non-shared clonotypes, the clonotypes found in all four sorted-subset donors had higher generation probabilities. Pairwise subsampling indicated that sequencing depth was expected to affect the degree of clonotype sharing among donors. Because the study included only a small number of donors, the genetic and exposure-history diversity represented was limited. Larger estimated clonotype richness was generally found for naive subsets than for memory subsets.

Donors were healthy HIV-negative adults with no recently reported acute infections or vaccinations. Every donor was a Caucasian adult living in Nashville, Tennessee, USA. Magnetic negative selection was used to enrich CD4+ T cells, after which naive cells were positively selected on CD45RA and the negative fraction became the memory subset. After blood collection by leukapheresis, PBMCs were isolated using Ficoll-Histopaque density gradient centrifugation and then cryopreserved in the vapor phase of liquid nitrogen. Analytical flow cytometry was used to check the purity and quantity of every magnetically sorted T cell population. Each sorted fraction had its genomic DNA isolated and then quantified by UV absorbance on a Nanodrop 2000c. In the case of this clone: Its antigen is still unknown. No much larger clonotype is one base removed from it; base qualities were not supplied.

TCR CDR3 regions were amplified from genomic DNA by multiplex PCR using the deep immunoSEQ assay. For each cell subset, the extracted genomic DNA was distributed evenly across all wells of several immunoSEQ 96-well plates, and each plate served as one replicate. For sorted subsets, roughly 200 ng of genomic DNA, equivalent to 25,000 to 35,000 T cell genomes, went into each replicate PCR. Purified libraries were quantified with a Qubit 3.0 fluorometer, sized on a Bioanalyzer 2100, and re-quantified with the KAPA Library Quantification kit. Each immunoSEQ 96-well plate was sequenced on its own single-read 150-cycle Illumina NextSeq 550 flow cell. Per the source publication's procedure: Because the immunoSEQ output included only junctional sequences and no quality scores, the filtering could not be the same as the filtering used for full-length reads. To assign V/J genes and CDR3, sequences were annotated against IMGT germline references using PyIR, a Python wrapper for IgBLAST v1.9. Reads were removed for weak V/J assignments (E-value above 1e-6), missing CDR3, stop codons, out-of-frame junctions, or ambiguous translated residues. A V3J clonotype was defined by an identical inferred V gene, J gene, and CDR3 amino acid sequence. Percentage overlap between repertoires was calculated by dividing the number of shared unique clonotypes by the size of the smaller repertoire. Repertoire richness was assessed with RTK rarefaction, the Chao1 estimator, and Recon v2.1 estimates of unobserved clonotypes. For all TCRbeta clonotypes obtained by the gDNA method from a handful of donors, generation probabilities were computed with OLGA. TCRdb provides this immuneACCESS table in a form limited to in-frame rearrangements. Some clones are lacking; in checked studies, under half of them reflect an unresolved V gene, and why the rest are absent is not known. That table furnishes V, J and clone size, whereas the DNA furnished D and trimming. Here the sample has some 1 million clones; around four fifths occur a single time. The ten biggest clones cover about 1.5% of the sample.

From the germline V gene, CDR1 is LGHNT and CDR2 is FRNRAP. Trimming takes 5 bases off V and 2 bases off J; junction bases not matched to a gene: 7. The CDR3 sequence holds 17 residues, the cysteine and phenylalanine included. The read is trimmed to its CDR3 DNA, 51 bases read in frame from base 1. The sequenced sample consisted of memory CD4+ T cells sorted from blood. In light of the paper, this sample's cell subset or site label describes: CD45RA-negative fraction. The sequence links TRBV12-5 to TRBJ2-3; 13 junctional bases match TRBD2. The receptor was isolated from a man aged 18 to 29 in good health. The DNA is TGTGCTAGTGGTCGGACTAGCGGGAGTGCCCTCACAGATACGCAGTATTTT. The resulting protein is CASGRTSGSALTDTQYF.